Listed below are T cell receptor beta chains from one sample, sequenced in a study of preoperative IRX-2 immunotherapy in early breast cancer. Assay: immunoSEQ multiplex PCR; the TCRdb copy retains only in-frame clones and omits some. Seen here are around 34,000 clones, roughly 87% observed once, and the top ten hold about 2.7%. Sequences were derived from lymph node tissue, sampled from a patient treated with IRX-2 immunotherapy. These receptors all stem from a human donor with breast cancer. CDR3s include the opening cysteine and the closing phenylalanine or tryptophan. The D gene is left open where the match is weak. The size field is filled for only some rows; it gives once, few, many or a size class.

V	size	D	J	CDR3	DNA
TRBV7-6	NA	NA	TRBJ1-3	CASSQDRGMYGNTIYF	TGTGCCAGCAGCCAAGATCGGGGTATGTACGGAAACACCATATATTTT
TRBV19	NA	NA	TRBJ1-1	CASSMGRSEMNTEAFF	TGTGCCAGTAGTATGGGGAGGTCGGAGATGAACACTGAAGCTTTCTTT
TRBV6-8	NA	NA	TRBJ2-5	CATRPSRVPPVPQYF	TGTGCCACCCGGCCGAGTCGTGTCCCGCCGGTGCCCCAGTACTTC
TRBV14	NA	TRBD1	TRBJ1-1	CASSRLDRVTEAFF	TGTGCCAGCAGCCGCCTAGACAGGGTCACTGAAGCTTTCTTT
TRBV9	NA	TRBD1	TRBJ2-2	CASSPQGTGVWDTGELFF	TGTGCCAGCAGCCCTCAAGGGACAGGGGTTTGGGACACCGGGGAGCTGTTTTTT
TRBV11-3	once	NA	TRBJ2-5	CASSLRAYQETQYF	TGTGCCAGCAGCTTACGGGCGTACCAAGAGACCCAGTACTTC
TRBV5-1	NA	TRBD1	TRBJ1-4	CASTKDRDSMKLFF	TGCGCCAGCACCAAGGACAGGGATTCGATGAAACTGTTTTTT
TRBV1	NA	NA	TRBJ2-2	CASSQLSGNTGELFF	TGCGCCAGCAGCCAACTTTCGGGAAACACCGGGGAGCTGTTTTTT
TRBV19	NA	NA	TRBJ1-1	CASSILGAGSTEAFF	TGTGCCAGTAGTATACTGGGGGCGGGAAGCACTGAAGCTTTCTTT
TRBV6-8	NA	NA	TRBJ2-3	CASRGTGSTDTQYF	TGTGCCAGCAGGGGGACGGGTAGCACAGATACGCAGTATTTT
TRBV19	NA	NA	TRBJ2-3	CASSIFPDTQYF	TGTGCCAGTAGTATATTCCCGGATACGCAGTATTTT
TRBV28	NA	TRBD1	TRBJ1-2	CATQGQGRGYGYTF	TGTGCAACCCAGGGACAGGGCCGTGGCTATGGCTACACCTTC
TRBV28	NA	NA	TRBJ2-4	CASSNLAKNIQYF	TGTGCCAGCAGTAATTTAGCCAAAAACATTCAGTACTTC
TRBV4-1	NA	NA	TRBJ2-4	CASSQGRGDPKNIQYF	TGCGCCAGCAGCCAAGGCCGTGGGGATCCCAAAAACATTCAGTACTTC
TRBV28	NA	TRBD1	TRBJ1-2	CASREDRGRLYGYTF	TGTGCCAGCAGAGAAGACAGGGGGCGCCTCTACGGCTACACCTTC
TRBV29-1	NA	NA	TRBJ1-3	CSVESYSGNTIYF	TGCAGCGTTGAGAGTTACTCTGGAAACACCATATATTTT
TRBV5-1	NA	NA	TRBJ2-5	CASSLSGSSTETQYF	TGCGCCAGCAGCTTGTCGGGCAGCTCAACAGAGACCCAGTACTTC
TRBV6-8	NA	TRBD1	TRBJ2-2	CASSSQGAQNTGELFF	TGTGCCAGCAGTAGTCAGGGGGCCCAGAACACCGGGGAGCTGTTTTTT
TRBV25-1	NA	NA	TRBJ1-2	CASSESGAYGYTF	TGTGCCAGCAGTGAATCCGGGGCCTATGGCTACACCTTC
TRBV9	NA	NA	TRBJ1-4	CASRGGRHNEKLFF	TGTGCCAGTAGAGGCGGGAGACATAATGAAAAACTGTTTTTT
TRBV6-8	NA	NA	TRBJ2-3	CAIRGGGPSTDTQYF	TGTGCCATCAGGGGCGGGGGACCTAGCACAGATACGCAGTATTTT
TRBV15	NA	TRBD1	TRBJ2-1	CATSRDGWTGSYNEQFF	TGTGCCACCAGCAGAGATGGATGGACAGGGTCCTACAATGAGCAGTTCTTC
TRBV18	NA	NA	TRBJ2-3	CASSPISTDTQYF	TGTGCCAGCTCACCCATTAGCACAGATACGCAGTATTTT
TRBV15	NA	NA	TRBJ1-1	CATSIGTENTEAFF	TGTGCCACCAGCATAGGGACGGAGAACACTGAAGCTTTCTTT
TRBV22-1	NA	NA	TRBJ1-5	CASSLSGTGRQPQHF	TGTGCCAGCAGTTTATCGGGGACAGGGAGGCAGCCCCAGCATTTT
TRBV10-2	NA	TRBD1	TRBJ1-2	CASSESGGQGNSYTF	TGCGCCAGCAGTGAGTCGGGGGGACAGGGGAATAGCTACACCTTC
TRBV19	NA	NA	TRBJ2-3	CASTAGGTDTQYF	TGTGCCAGTACCGCCGGAGGGACAGATACGCAGTATTTT
TRBV6-8	once	TRBD2	TRBJ2-1	CASSLGTSGRHEQFF	TGTGCCAGCAGTCTAGGGACTAGCGGGAGGCATGAGCAGTTCTTC
TRBV19	NA	NA	TRBJ2-2	CASSSLLYGELFF	TGTGCCAGTAGTTCATTGTTATACGGGGAGCTGTTTTTT
TRBV11-3	once	TRBD2	TRBJ2-5	CASTFASGRGETQYF	TGTGCCAGCACCTTTGCAAGCGGGAGGGGAGAGACCCAGTACTTC
TRBV28	NA	NA	TRBJ1-5	CASNQWGQVNQPQHF	TGTGCCAGCAACCAGTGGGGACAAGTCAATCAGCCCCAGCATTTT
TRBV19	NA	NA	TRBJ2-7	CASSIGGVSPYEQYF	TGTGCCAGTAGTATAGGGGGCGTCTCCCCCTACGAGCAGTACTTC
TRBV10-3	NA	TRBD1	TRBJ2-5	CAISETTGGGETQYF	TGTGCCATCAGTGAGACCACAGGGGGAGGAGAGACCCAGTACTTC
TRBV6-8	once	NA	TRBJ1-4	CASKRQAANEKLFF	TGTGCCAGCAAGAGACAGGCTGCGAATGAAAAACTGTTTTTT
TRBV18	NA	TRBD2	TRBJ2-3	CASSRRTSGDTSTDTQYF	TGTGCCAGCTCAAGAAGGACTAGCGGGGACACAAGCACAGATACGCAGTATTTT
TRBV11-3	NA	NA	TRBJ1-4	CASSKPGSSNAEKLFF	TGTGCCAGCAGTAAGCCGGGCTCTTCAAATGCTGAAAAACTGTTTTTT
TRBV18	NA	NA	TRBJ1-4	CASSPPKGGNEKLFF	TGTGCCAGCTCACCACCGAAAGGGGGAAATGAAAAACTGTTTTTT
TRBV19	few	NA	TRBJ2-7	CASSPIGVVSLNEQYF	TGTGCCAGTAGTCCGATTGGCGTCGTCTCCCTGAACGAGCAGTACTTC
TRBV7-5	NA	NA	TRBJ2-7	CASSLSTGGSSSYEQYF	TGTGCCAGCAGCTTATCTACAGGGGGATCTAGCTCCTACGAGCAGTACTTC